The 17 T cell receptor beta chains reported below all come from one sample, sequenced in a study of blood T cell repertoires in COVID-19. Clones were sequenced by immunoSEQ multiplex PCR, and TCRdb holds only the in-frame ones, with some missing. The sample holds some 140,000 clones, around 79% seen once. Sequenced: peripheral blood. These receptors came from a man in his 60s with acute or convalescent COVID-19.

The chain employs TRBV6-1 and TRBJ1-5; 9 nucleotides match TRBD1. The CDR3 extends over 17 amino acids. The V gene's germline CDR1 is MNHNS and CDR2 SASEGT. V lost 2 bases, J lost 0 bases, and 5 bases stayed unmatched. The CDR3 region is CASSEWTGAHSNQPQHF. CDR3 sequence (DNA): TGTGCCAGCAGTGAATGGACAGGGGCTCATAGCAATCAGCCCCAGCATTTT.

The V and J genes are TRBV6-2 or TRBV6-3 and TRBJ1-5; the D is unclear. This CDR3 region has 12 residues. Per germline, CDR1 MNHEY and CDR2 SVGEGT. Between the trimmed V and J ends, which lost 6 bases and 10 bases, there was a span of 13 bases. In DNA form, the CDR3 reads TGTGCCAGCAGCGATCCGACATACCCCCAGCATTTT. Residues: CASSDPTYPQHF.

This clone was counted only a few times. The limits of the CDR3 on the DNA are not certain, so only TCRdb's listed CDR3 is given. The rearrangement uses TRBV28 and TRBJ2-7; the D call of TRBD2 is as the table states it, not checked on the DNA. Both ends counted, the CDR3 spans 16 residues. Germline CDR1 MDHEN, CDR2 SYDVKM. CDR3 amino acids: CASSTSTSGTFYEQYF.

The rearrangement uses TRBV6-2 or TRBV6-3 and TRBJ1-1; possibly TRBD1 for D (5 bases). Germline lookup yields CDR1 MNHEY and CDR2 SVGEGT. The CDR3 is 13 amino acids. The V gene lost 2 bases and the J gene lost 4 bases, with 8 bases spanning the gap. CDR3 DNA: TGTGCCAGCAGTTACGGGGGGAGCACTGAAGCTTTCTTT. Protein sequence: CASSYGGSTEAFF.

The chain carries TRBV6-5 and TRBJ1-5; TRBD1 matches at 7 bases. The germline CDR1 and CDR2 sequences are MNHEY and SVGAGI. There are 15 residues in the CDR3. After removal of 5 bases from V and 5 bases from J, the junction contained 9 bases not matched to a gene. This CDR3 reads CASSLQGKGDQPQHF. CDR3 sequence (DNA): TGTGCCAGCAGTCTACAGGGGAAGGGGGATCAGCCCCAGCATTTT.

The rearrangement joins TRBV3-1 (or the pseudogene TRBV3-2) to TRBJ1-1, with D maybe TRBD1 (5 bases). CDR1 is LGHDT, CDR2 YNNKEL, per germline (reference sequence). V lost 1 base, J lost 2 bases, and 8 bases lay in between. CDR3 length: 14 amino acids. In DNA, the CDR3 is TGTGCCAGCAGCCAAGTCAGGGCTAACACTGAAGCTTTCTTT. It encodes CASSQVRANTEAFF.

The J gene is TRBJ2-2, the V gene TRBV19, with TRBD2 matching over 9 bases. Germline lookup yields CDR1 LNHDA and CDR2 SQIVND (reference sequence). With V trimmed by 7 bases and J by 6 bases, 6 bases remained unmatched. This CDR3 region has 14 residues. CDR3 in amino acids: CASIGSGRSGELFF. In nucleotides, the CDR3 is TGTGCCAGTATCGGTAGCGGGAGATCCGGGGAGCTGTTTTTT. The whole variable domain, filled in from reference TRBV19 and TRBJ2-2, reads DGGITQSPKYLFRKEGQNVTLSCEQNLNHDAMYWYRQDPGQGLRLIYYSQIVNDFQKGDIAEGYSVSREKKESFPLTVTSAQKNPTAFYLCASIGSGRSGELFFGEGSRLTVL.

V is TRBV6-6 and J is TRBJ1-1; unclear D gene. Trimming left V 6 bases short and J 4 bases short, with 18 bases between. The CDR3 sequence is 15 residues long. Germline V gene sequence: CDR1 MNHNY, CDR2 SVGAGI (reference sequence). The CDR3 loop is CASSKLDRGGTEAFF. CDR3 bases: TGTGCCAGCAGCAAATTGGACCGGGGAGGCACTGAAGCTTTCTTT.

The chain uses TRBV6-2 or TRBV6-3 and TRBJ1-1; D remains ambiguous. The ends were cut back, 4 bases at V and 1 base at J, with 4 bases in the middle. Per the germline V gene, CDR1 is MNHEY and CDR2 is SVGEGT. The CDR3 length is 12 residues. In DNA, the CDR3 is TGTGCCAGCAGTTCATGGAACACTGAAGCTTTCTTT. Its translation is CASSSWNTEAFF.

V gene TRBV6-2 or TRBV6-3 combines with J gene TRBJ1-5; maybe TRBD1 (6 bases). The V end was cut by 2 bases, the J end by 7 bases, with 18 bases between. CDR1 and CDR2 from the germline V gene are MNHEY and SVGEGT. The CDR3 covers 16 residues. The CDR3 protein is CASSYPPNRVDQPQHF. CDR3 sequence (DNA): TGTGCCAGCAGTTACCCCCCAAACAGGGTGGACCAGCCCCAGCATTTT.

The chain recombines TRBV2 with TRBJ2-6; 9 bases are a match to TRBD1. Germline CDR1 and CDR2: SNHLY and FYNNEI. CDR3 length: 18 residues. Trimming at V came to 5 bases and at J to 1 base, leaving 9 bases not matched to a gene. DNA for the CDR3: TGTGCCAGCAGTCCCCAAGGGACAGGGCTATCTGGGGCCAACGTCCTGACTTTC. Its protein is CASSPQGTGLSGANVLTF.

The chain recombines TRBV14 with TRBJ2-2, with D possibly TRBD1 on 6 matching bases. Trimming pared 7 bases from V and 1 base from J, leaving 10 bases between. The CDR3 covers 14 residues. CDR1 and CDR2 (germline): SGHDN, FVKESK. The CDR3 here is CASNPTGNTGELFF. CDR3 bases: TGTGCCAGCAACCCGACAGGGAACACCGGGGAGCTGTTTTTT.

The V and J genes are TRBV7-9 and TRBJ1-1, with D tentatively TRBD1 (6 bases). The CDR3 has 15 amino acids. Per germline, CDR1 SEHNR and CDR2 FQNEAQ (reference sequence). V was trimmed by 2 bases and J by 1 base, leaving 11 bases between them. Here the CDR3 DNA reads TGTGCCAGCAGCTTACACAGGGATCAGAACACTGAAGCTTTCTTT. This sequence encodes CASSLHRDQNTEAFF.

A few counts support this clone. V usage is TRBV19 and J usage is TRBJ1-1, with unresolved D. Trimming shortened V by 3 bases and J by 0 bases, and 17 bases separated the two germline ends. Germline assignment: CDR1 LNHDA and CDR2 SQIVND (reference sequence). There are 17 residues in the CDR3. The CDR3 sequence is CASSIFSGGLMNTEAFF. The CDR3 DNA reads as TGTGCCAGTAGTATTTTTTCTGGCGGGCTCATGAACACTGAAGCTTTCTTT.

This chain links TRBV28 with TRBJ1-1; 8 positions agree with TRBD1. The length of the CDR3 is 15 residues. Germline assignment: CDR1 MDHEN and CDR2 SYDVKM. With V trimmed by 2 bases and J by 4 bases, 6 bases remained unmatched. Here the CDR3 DNA reads TGTGCCAGCAGTTTAATGCAGGGGGCAGGCACTGAAGCTTTCTTT. Protein: CASSLMQGAGTEAFF. Drawing the rest from reference TRBV28 and TRBJ1-1, the complete variable domain is DVKVTQSSRYLVKRTGEKVFLECVQDMDHENMFWYRQDPGLGLRLIYFSYDVKMKEKGDIPEGYSVSREKKERFSLILESASTNQTSMYLCASSLMQGAGTEAFFGQGTRLTVV.

The chain couples TRBV29-1 to TRBJ1-2; D gene unclear. Germline-derived CDR1 and CDR2 are SQVTM and ANQGSEA. The CDR3 loop spans 11 amino acids. V lost 7 bases and J 3 bases, leaving 9 bases between the germline ends. The CDR3 region is CSGGEDYGYTF. In DNA form, the CDR3 reads TGCAGCGGAGGAGAGGACTATGGCTACACCTTC.

The chain combines TRBV2 with TRBJ1-2; D remains unclear. V lost 7 bases and J lost 4, with 13 bases in between. The germline CDR1 and CDR2 sequences are SNHLY and FYNNEI. The CDR3 sequence is 13 residues long. The CDR3 sequence: CASTEEALYGYTF. The CDR3 bases are TGTGCCAGCACAGAGGAGGCACTCTATGGCTACACCTTC.